Listed below are T cell receptor beta chains from one sample, sequenced in a study of shared clonotypes between healthy human individuals. Generated by immunoSEQ multiplex PCR, the TCRdb table keeps only in-frame clones and is missing some. The profile shows approximately 2.3 million clones, approximately 93% of them singletons. The sample was naive CD4+ T cells from PBMCs. The receptors stem from a man in his late teens or twenties in good health. Some clones in this sample may be carry-over from other donors' samples. CDR3s include the opening cysteine and the closing phenylalanine or tryptophan.

TRBV2	CASSRLAGVEETQYF
TRBV28	CASSSGAYTEAFF
TRBV7-2	CASSLDGTGAYEQYF
TRBV2	CASTQQVRETGELFF
TRBV7-3	CASSLIPFGRGDTQYF
TRBV5-1	CASSLGGSEQYF
TRBV2	CASSPVSGGTDTQYF
TRBV18	CASSPSANTDTQYF
TRBV11-3	CASSPRRGAKTDTQYF
TRBV6-1	CASARRGEASYEQYF
TRBV6-6	CASSSSNEQCF
TRBV6-1	CASSEGVSGGDEQYF
TRBV7-3	CASSLHGSGEETQYF
TRBV25-1	CASSDLVTGGTEAFF
TRBV7-2	CASSLDRVREQYF
TRBV12-5	CASGLKTSGREPGELFF
TRBV2	CASSRGWMGGGYF
TRBV5-1	CASSLIGGTGPLHF
TRBV20-1	CSAEREVEQYF
TRBV18	CASSPPVFESRNYGYTF
TRBV11-2	CASSHRGAGTHNEQFF
TRBV7-2	CASSFRQTLNSNQPQHF
TRBV27	CASSLYAGGTYEQYF
TRBV18	CASSRDSGSSYEQYF
TRBV2	CASSDIQGVLDTEAFF
TRBV6-5	CASSLTGNTEAFF